The rows below give T cell receptor beta chains drawn from one sample of a study of T cells in localized non-small cell lung cancer. Only in-frame clones appear in the TCRdb table, and some are missing; sequencing was by immunoSEQ multiplex PCR. The sample holds approximately 150,000 clones, about 89% seen once. Sequences were derived from peripheral blood, sampled before any cancer treatment. These receptors were collected from an older female donor with stage I lung adenocarcinoma. Both conserved end residues are part of each CDR3. D genes are given only for firm matches. Not every row has a clone size; where given, it reads once, few, many or a size class.

D: .; V: TRBV7-2; size: .; J: TRBJ1-2; length: 15; DNA: TGTGCCAGCAGCTTGACAGCCTCCCCCCCCTCTGGCTACACCTTC; CDR3: CASSLTASPPSGYTF
D: .; V: TRBV7-2; size: once; J: TRBJ2-1; length: 15; DNA: TGTGCCAGCAGCTTACTAGTGAGGGAGGATAGTGAGCAGTTCTTC; CDR3: CASSLLVREDSEQFF
D: TRBD2; V: TRBV5-4; size: once; J: TRBJ2-5; length: 15; DNA: TGTGCCAGCAGCTTACCAGCGGGAGGTGGGGAGACCCAGTACTTC; CDR3: CASSLPAGGGETQYF
D: .; V: TRBV11-2; size: .; J: TRBJ2-5; length: 13; DNA: TGTGCCAGCAGCTACGAGTCGAGAGAGACCCAGTACTTC; CDR3: CASSYESRETQYF
D: .; V: TRBV11-2; size: once; J: TRBJ1-2; length: 14; DNA: TGTGCCAGCAGCTTAGGAGGGGGTAACTATGGCTACACCTTC; CDR3: CASSLGGGNYGYTF
D: .; V: TRBV15; size: .; J: TRBJ2-7; length: 17; DNA: TGTGCCACCAGCAGAGATGGAGGGTTTATGAGCCACACCGAGCAGTACTTC; CDR3: CATSRDGGFMSHTEQYF
D: .; V: TRBV2; size: .; J: TRBJ2-1; length: 15; DNA: TGTGCCAGCAAAACGAACCCGGGGCCGGCGGCTGAGCAGTTCTTC; CDR3: CASKTNPGPAAEQFF
D: TRBD2; V: TRBV7-3; size: .; J: TRBJ2-2; length: 17; DNA: TGTGCCAGCAATCCCGGGACTAGCGCGAAAAGAGGCGGGGAGCTGTTTTTT; CDR3: CASNPGTSAKRGGELFF
D: .; V: TRBV2; size: .; J: TRBJ1-2; length: 14; DNA: TGTGCCAGCAGTGATCACACGGCGGGGGATGGCTACACCTTC; CDR3: CASSDHTAGDGYTF
D: .; V: TRBV29-1; size: .; J: TRBJ2-3; length: 11; DNA: TGCAGCGGCGACAGATCAGATACGCAGTATTTT; CDR3: CSGDRSDTQYF
D: .; V: TRBV5-1; size: .; J: TRBJ2-7; length: 14; DNA: TGCGCCAGCAGCGGGAAAGCTAACTCCTACGAGCAGTACTTC; CDR3: CASSGKANSYEQYF
D: .; V: TRBV19; size: .; J: TRBJ1-1; length: 15; DNA: TGTGCCAGTAGTATATCGTTATGGGAGAACACTGAAGCTTTCTTT; CDR3: CASSISLWENTEAFF
D: .; V: TRBV6-5; size: .; J: TRBJ2-1; length: 16; DNA: TGTGCCAGCAGTTCCCCACGAGTAGCGGTCTACAATGAGCAGTTCTTC; CDR3: CASSSPRVAVYNEQFF
D: .; V: TRBV28; size: .; J: TRBJ2-3; length: 15; DNA: TGTGCCAGCAGTTTCCTCGGAGAGGGCACAGATACGCAGTATTTT; CDR3: CASSFLGEGTDTQYF
D: .; V: TRBV29-1; size: .; J: TRBJ2-3; length: 11; DNA: TGCAGCGTTGTGTGGGGTGATACGCAGTATTTT; CDR3: CSVVWGDTQYF
D: .; V: TRBV30; size: .; J: TRBJ2-3; length: 12; DNA: TGTGCCTGGAGTGCTAGCACAGATACGCAGTATTTT; CDR3: CAWSASTDTQYF
D: TRBD2; V: TRBV5-6; size: .; J: TRBJ2-5; length: 16; DNA: TGTGCCAGCAGCTTGGTTCTAGCGGGAGGGGAAGAGACCCAGTACTTC; CDR3: CASSLVLAGGEETQYF
D: .; V: TRBV28; size: .; J: TRBJ2-5; length: 11; DNA: TGTGCCAGCAGCGCCGCCCCACCCAAGTACTTC; CDR3: CASSAAPPKYF
D: .; V: TRBV10-3; size: once; J: TRBJ2-1; length: 13; DNA: TGTGCCATCAGTGCGGCAGGGAACAATGAGCAGTTCTTC; CDR3: CAISAAGNNEQFF
D: .; V: TRBV30; size: .; J: TRBJ1-2; length: 12; DNA: TGTGCCTGGAGCACAAACGACCGGGGCTACACCTTC; CDR3: CAWSTNDRGYTF
D: TRBD1; V: TRBV29-1; size: .; J: TRBJ2-5; length: 13; DNA: TGCAGCGTTTGGACAGGGGTAGGAGAGACCCAGTACTTC; CDR3: CSVWTGVGETQYF
D: TRBD1; V: TRBV10-1; size: .; J: TRBJ1-1; length: 13; DNA: TGCGCCAGCCGGGACAGTATGAACACTGAAGCTTTCTTT; CDR3: CASRDSMNTEAFF